Each of the 26 T cell receptor beta chains below was sequenced from the same sample in a study of blood T cell repertoires in COVID-19. Measured with immunoSEQ multiplex PCR; TCRdb has only the in-frame clones, and not every one. The table has more than 250,000 clones, 70% to 90% seen once. Sequencing was done on a sample of PBMCs or T cells enriched from blood (not recorded which). These receptor sequences come from a woman in her thirties who had recovered from COVID-19.

This clone was seen more than once but under ten times. This CDR3 is CASSELVGWTANSPLHF. The DNA for the CDR3 is TGTGCCAGCAGTGAATTAGTCGGTTGGACAGCTAATTCACCCCTCCACTTT. This sequence joins TRBV6-1 and TRBJ1-6, with D possibly matching TRBD1 (6 bases). V lost 2 bases and J lost 6, with 17 bases in between. CDR1 MNHNS and CDR2 SASEGT come from the germline V gene. The CDR3 length is 17 residues.

The J gene is TRBJ1-1, the V gene TRBV27; 7 bases map to TRBD1. This CDR3 has 14 amino acids. The J segment lost 8 bases and the V segment lost 5 bases, leaving 11 bases of the junction unmatched. Germline V CDR1 and CDR2: MNHEY, SMNVEV (reference sequence). The CDR3 sequence is CASSISPTGPEAFF. CDR3 nucleotide sequence: TGTGCCAGCAGTATCTCCCCGACAGGGCCCGAAGCTTTCTTT.

J is TRBJ1-2 and V is TRBV12-3 or TRBV12-4, with D perhaps TRBD1 (5 bases). CDR3 size: 13 residues. Trimming removed 2 bases at V and 6 bases at J, with 10 bases between. CDR3 DNA sequence: TGTGCCAGCAGTTTAAGGGGTGAGAATGGCTACACCTTC. Its translation is CASSLRGENGYTF.

V usage is TRBV18 and J usage is TRBJ1-3; 7 positions agree with TRBD1. Per germline, CDR1 KGHSH and CDR2 LQKENI. The CDR3 is made up of 16 amino acids. Losses at the gene ends were 3 bases for V and 0 bases for J; bases not matched to a gene: 5. CDR3 bases: TGTGCCAGCTCACCTCGACAGGGCCCCTCTGGAAACACCATATATTTT. This translates into CASSPRQGPSGNTIYF.

This clone was detected a few times. V and J are TRBV30 and TRBJ1-6; a weak D match, TRBD1 (6 bases). Germline V gene sequence: CDR1 GTSNPN, CDR2 SVGIG (reference sequence). Trimming took off 5 bases at V and 5 bases at J, with 13 bases between the two ends. The CDR3 has 14 amino acids. CDR3 sequence reads: CAWGMGHNNSPLHF. The CDR3 nucleotides are TGTGCCTGGGGAATGGGACACAATAATTCACCCCTCCACTTT.

The chain links TRBV5-5 to TRBJ1-1; tentatively, D is TRBD1 (6 bases). Trimming pared 0 bases from V and 5 bases from J, leaving 14 bases between. This CDR3 is 15 amino acids long. Germline CDR1 and CDR2: SGHKS and YYEKEE (reference sequence). For the CDR3, the DNA is TGTGCCAGCAGCTTGGCCTCGACAGGTTGGACTGAAGCTTTCTTT. Protein product: CASSLASTGWTEAFF.

The rearrangement joins TRBV5-4 to TRBJ2-6; no firm D call. CDR1 and CDR2 from the germline V gene are SGHNT and YYREEE (reference sequence). The CDR3 is 15 amino acids. Trimming took off 0 bases at V and 2 bases at J, with 6 bases between the two ends. CDR3 residues: CASSLDGAGANVLTF. DNA for the CDR3: TGTGCCAGCAGCTTGGACGGAGCTGGGGCCAACGTCCTGACTTTC.

The chain carries TRBV2 and TRBJ1-2, with 7 nucleotides matching TRBD1. With 6 bases clipped from V and 7 bases from J, the junction kept 8 bases outside the gene matches. Germline assignment: CDR1 SNHLY and CDR2 FYNNEI. The CDR3 covers 13 residues. The CDR3 loop is CASRSDRVGGYTF. CDR3 bases: TGTGCCAGCAGGTCCGACAGGGTGGGTGGCTACACCTTC.

This clone has a single count. The chain uses TRBV18 and TRBJ1-2; D possibly corresponds to TRBD1 (5 bases). Per germline, CDR1 KGHSH and CDR2 LQKENI. Trimming removed 4 bases from V and 8 bases from J, with 11 bases in between. CDR3 size: 12 residues. CDR3 amino acids: CASSHDSKGYTF. The CDR3 DNA reads TGTGCCAGCTCACACGACAGCAAAGGCTACACCTTC.

This clone was observed a single time. The chain employs TRBV5-1 and TRBJ1-2; D gene uncertain. V shed 4 bases and J shed 2 bases, with 12 bases lying between them. The CDR3 is 14 residues long. CDR1 is SGHRS and CDR2 is YFSETQ in the germline V gene. The CDR3 DNA is TGCGCCAGCAGCCCCGGGGAGAAGAACTATGGCTACACCTTC. Translated, it gives CASSPGEKNYGYTF. The full variable domain, completed using reference TRBV5-1 and TRBJ1-2, is KAGVTQTPRYLIKTRGQQVTLSCSPISGHRSVSWYQQTPGQGLQFLFEYFSETQRNKGNFPGRFSGRQFSNSRSEMNVSTLELGDSALYLCASSPGEKNYGYTFGSGTRLTVV.

The V and J genes are TRBV5-5 and TRBJ1-1; D is undetermined. Germline V gives CDR1 SGHKS, CDR2 YYEKEE (reference sequence). Trimming stripped 0 bases from V and 5 bases from J, with 11 bases between. The CDR3 has 14 amino acids. CDR3 in amino acids: CASSLVPSVTEAFF. The CDR3 DNA is TGTGCCAGCAGCTTGGTTCCTTCGGTTACTGAAGCTTTCTTT.

The rearrangement links TRBV6-5 to TRBJ1-1, with D possibly TRBD1 on 6 matching bases. This CDR3 has 15 amino acids. V was pared by 0 bases and J by 1 base, with 9 bases between. CDR1 and CDR2 (germline): MNHEY, SVGAGI. For the CDR3, the DNA is TGTGCCAGCAGTTACTCCCGGACAGCGAACACTGAAGCTTTCTTT. As protein: CASSYSRTANTEAFF.

The chain recombines TRBV19 with TRBJ1-6; 8 nucleotides agree with TRBD1. CDR3 length: 16 amino acids. The V segment lost 3 bases and the J segment 6 bases; nucleotides outside the gene matches: 7. CDR1 and CDR2 from the germline V gene are LNHDA and SQIVND (reference sequence). The CDR3 is CASSISQGAGNSPLHF. The CDR3 nucleotides read TGTGCCAGTAGTATCTCCCAGGGGGCTGGTAATTCACCCCTCCACTTT. Combining the CDR3 with reference TRBV19 and TRBJ1-6 gives the whole variable domain DGGITQSPKYLFRKEGQNVTLSCEQNLNHDAMYWYRQDPGQGLRLIYYSQIVNDFQKGDIAEGYSVSREKKESFPLTVTSAQKNPTAFYLCASSISQGAGNSPLHFGNGTRLTVT.

The rearrangement joins TRBV4-3 to TRBJ2-3; D remains ambiguous. CDR1 is LGHNA and CDR2 is YSLEER in the germline V gene. The CDR3 sequence is 16 residues long. With 0 bases removed from V and 7 bases from J, the gap between germline ends came to 17 bases. DNA of the CDR3: TGCGCCAGCAGCCAAGATCTAATCAACGCTCCCAATACGCAGTATTTT. Translation gives CASSQDLINAPNTQYF.

This chain connects TRBV30 to TRBJ1-2, with TRBD1 identical over 7 bases. This CDR3 contains 14 residues. Losses at the gene ends were 7 bases for V and 2 bases for J; bases not matched to a gene: 10. Germline CDR1 reads GTSNPN; CDR2 reads SVGIG (reference sequence). The CDR3 spells CALTFPGGNYGYTF. The CDR3 bases are TGTGCCTTGACATTCCCAGGGGGGAACTATGGCTACACCTTC.

This clone turned up a few times. The V and J genes are TRBV9 and TRBJ2-3; TRBD2 is a possible D gene (5 bases). Per the germline V gene, CDR1 is SGDLS and CDR2 is YYNGEE. The CDR3 spans 15 residues. Trimming removed 0 bases at V and 5 bases at J, with 13 bases between. CDR3 sequence (DNA): TGTGCCAGCAGCGTAGGTCGGGGTGCAATAGATACGCAGTATTTT. This encodes CASSVGRGAIDTQYF. The whole variable domain, filled in from reference TRBV9 and TRBJ2-3, reads DSGVTQTPKHLITATGQRVTLRCSPRSGDLSVYWYQQSLDQGLQFLIQYYNGEERAKGNILERFSAQQFPDLHSELNLSSLELGDSALYFCASSVGRGAIDTQYFGPGTRLTVL.

The rearrangement links TRBV2 to TRBJ1-2; D ambiguous. The CDR3 is made up of 15 amino acids. The ends were cut back, 5 bases at V and 4 bases at J, with 17 bases in the middle. Germline-derived CDR1 and CDR2 are SNHLY and FYNNEI. The CDR3 sequence: CASSPPEGSIYGYTF. As DNA, the CDR3 is TGTGCCAGCAGTCCCCCAGAAGGTAGCATCTATGGCTACACCTTC. Supplemented by reference TRBV2 and TRBJ1-2, the full variable domain reads EPEVTQTPSHQVTQMGQEVILRCVPISNHLYFYWYRQILGQKVEFLVSFYNNEISEKSEIFDDQFSVERPDGSNFTLKIRSTKLEDSAMYFCASSPPEGSIYGYTFGSGTRLTVV.

This clone was recorded only once. The V call is TRBV18, the J call TRBJ1-1, with D possibly matching TRBD1 (6 bases). V shed 3 bases and J shed 4 bases, with 12 bases lying between them. Germline CDR1 is KGHSH and CDR2 is LQKENI. The length of the CDR3 is 14 residues. The CDR3 DNA is TGTGCCAGCTCACCCTACACAGGGTTCACTGAAGCTTTCTTT. Its translation: CASSPYTGFTEAFF.

Only one count was recorded for this clone. The rearrangement uses TRBV7-9 and TRBJ1-1; 9 bases agree with TRBD1. Germline V gene lookup returns CDR1 SEHNR and CDR2 FQNEAQ (reference sequence). J was trimmed by 4 bases and V by 2 bases; bases with no gene match: 11. This CDR3 spans 17 amino acids. CDR3 coding DNA: TGTGCCAGCAGCTTATATTGGGACAGGGTCCGGGGCACTGAAGCTTTCTTT. It specifies CASSLYWDRVRGTEAFF.

This chain uses TRBV7-3 with TRBJ1-1; 8 nucleotides line up with TRBD1. Germline V gene lookup returns CDR1 SGHTA and CDR2 FQGTGA. The V segment lost 5 bases and the J segment 4 bases; nucleotides outside the gene matches: 9. The CDR3 is 15 amino acids. The CDR3 reads CASSPRTGQITEAFF. In DNA form, the CDR3 reads TGTGCCAGCAGCCCAAGGACAGGGCAGATCACTGAAGCTTTCTTT.

The rearrangement joins TRBV6-6 to TRBJ1-5; 7 positions match TRBD1. Germline V gene lookup returns CDR1 MNHNY and CDR2 SVGAGI (reference sequence). The CDR3 sequence is 15 residues long. Germline trimming cut 6 bases from V and 4 bases from J; bases unmatched to any gene: 9. The CDR3 sequence is CASRPAGTENQPQHF. For the CDR3, the DNA is TGTGCCAGCAGACCTGCCGGGACAGAGAATCAGCCCCAGCATTTT.

The V and J genes are TRBV5-1 and TRBJ2-7; D is uncertain. Germline CDR1 reads SGHRS; CDR2 reads YFSETQ. CDR3 size: 12 residues. V shed 0 bases and J shed 4 bases, with 5 bases lying between them. CDR3 nucleotide sequence: TGCGCCAGCAGCTTGGATCTGTACGAGCAGTACTTC. This sequence encodes CASSLDLYEQYF.

This clone appeared a single time. This chain connects TRBV10-1 to TRBJ1-1, with D unclear. Germline-derived CDR1 and CDR2 are WNHNN and SYGVQD (reference sequence). Trimming took off 1 base at V and 0 bases at J, with 9 bases between the two ends. CDR3 length: 15 residues. The CDR3 region has the DNA TGCGCCAGCAGTGAGTGGCTTGAACTGAACACTGAAGCTTTCTTT. Translation: CASSEWLELNTEAFF.

This clone has only one observation. The rearrangement joins TRBV25-1 to TRBJ1-2; 11 bases agree with TRBD1. CDR3 length: 16 residues. Germline CDR1 reads MGHDK; CDR2 reads SYGVNS. The junction had 9 bases not matched to a gene; V was cut back by 1 base and J by 8 bases. The CDR3, as DNA: TGTGCCAGCAGTGAATCCGGGACAGGGGGTAAAATGGGCTACACCTTC. The encoded protein is CASSESGTGGKMGYTF.

This clone occurred a few times. The chain has TRBV3-1 (or the pseudogene TRBV3-2) and TRBJ1-2; D is unclear. The CDR3 is 15 amino acids. Germline-derived CDR1 and CDR2 are LGHDT and YNNKEL (reference sequence). Trimming took off 2 bases at V and 7 bases at J, with 17 bases between the two ends. DNA of the CDR3: TGTGCCAGCAGCCAACATGGGCGGGTAGAAAGTGGCTACACCTTC. Encoded protein: CASSQHGRVESGYTF.

The chain carries TRBV19 and TRBJ2-3, with 7 positions matching TRBD2. This CDR3 is 16 amino acids long. V lost 5 bases to trimming and J lost 4 bases; unmatched junction nucleotides: 12. Germline CDR1 reads LNHDA; CDR2 reads SQIVND (reference sequence). CDR3 residues: CASSVREGSVSDTQYF. The DNA for the CDR3 is TGTGCCAGTAGTGTGAGGGAGGGTTCGGTTTCAGATACGCAGTATTTT.